This TCR beta chain was identified during a study of human T cells and chemical hapten exposure. About the study: All patients underwent weekly scalp dosing with diphenylcyclopropenone for the full approximately 23-week study. Study results and caveats: It should be noted that donors had alopecia, so their immune response may differ from healthy people's.

Unique molecular identifiers were attached to individual cDNA molecules during library preparation. TCRdb fed the RACE reads into MiXCR, producing one record per CDR3 protein. This table has around 69,000 distinct CDR3 sequences, about 9.1% appearing once. With respect to this clonotype: Its specificity is not known.

Trimming cost V 3 bases and J 3 bases, with 14 bases left between them. This CDR3 contains 15 residues. Per germline, CDR1 MGHRA and CDR2 YSYEKL. Time point specified: patch test 1, 2 weeks after DPC sensitization. Stated treatment: therapeutic diphenylcyclopropenone sensitization with weekly scalp DPC. Each donor was an alopecia patient between 18 and 70 years of age who qualified for DPC. This clonotype was obtained from a woman aged 40 to 50 with alopecia areata. Some clones in this sample may be carry-over from other donors' samples. Sequenced here: whole blood, sampled in connection with sensitization to the hapten diphenylcyclopropenone (DPC). The chain has TRBV4-1 and TRBJ1-2, with unresolved D. The CDR3 nucleotides are TGCGCCAGCAGCCAGTTTTCCGACATGGACTATGGCTACACCTTC. Its translation is CASSQFSDMDYGYTF.